Presented here are 30 T cell receptor beta chains from one specimen sequenced in a study of blood T cell repertoires in COVID-19 (dated by TCRdb to between 2020 and 2021). Library method: the immunoSEQ multiplex PCR assay. The immuneACCESS repertoire file appears here via TCRdb, limited to in-frame rearrangements. These files lack a portion of the clones; in checked studies, under half of the deficit traces to unresolved V genes, and the cause of the others is not known. In all, the sample holds 200,000 to 250,000 clones, and about 80% of those were seen once. Of the sample, about 7.4% is held by the ten largest clones. The sample comprised peripheral blood. The receptor set was obtained from a woman between 50 and 59 years old with acute or convalescent COVID-19.

Points on this clone: Mismatch with germline at one junction end may stem from a read error. V and J are TRBV4-1 and TRBJ2-7, with TRBD2 matching over 10 bases. The CDR3 has 16 residues. Germline loops: CDR1 MGHRA, CDR2 YSYEKL. The CDR3 nucleotides read TGCGCCCGCAGCCGGAGGGTGGGGACTAGCGAATACGAGCAGTACTTC. This sequence encodes CARSRRVGTSEYEQYF.

The V call is TRBV29-1, the J call TRBJ2-7; maybe TRBD1 (5 bases). The germline V gene has CDR1 SQVTM and CDR2 ANQGSEA. Between the trimmed V and J ends, which lost 7 bases and 3 bases, there was a span of 13 bases. The CDR3 has 12 residues. In DNA form, the CDR3 reads TGCAGCGCACGGACACCTAACTACGAGCAGTACTTC. Its translation: CSARTPNYEQYF.

The chain carries TRBV28 and TRBJ2-5; the D gene is possibly TRBD2 (5 bases). Trimming pared 5 bases from V and 3 bases from J, leaving 7 bases between. The CDR3 consists of 12 residues. Germline CDR1 reads MDHEN; CDR2 reads SYDVKM. In DNA, the CDR3 is TGTGCCAGCAGTCGGGGAAAAGAGACCCAGTACTTC. Its protein product is CASSRGKETQYF. The full variable domain, in which reference TRBV28 and TRBJ2-5 provide the parts outside the CDR3, is DVKVTQSSRYLVKRTGEKVFLECVQDMDHENMFWYRQDPGLGLRLIYFSYDVKMKEKGDIPEGYSVSREKKERFSLILESASTNQTSMYLCASSRGKETQYFGPGTRLLVL.

Written as DNA, the CDR3 is TGTGCCAGTAGTATTGCTAGCGGCGGTTACAATGAGCAGTTCTTC. This gives the protein CASSIASGGYNEQFF. The V gene is TRBV19, the J gene TRBJ2-1; 7 bases align to TRBD2. Trimming removed 3 bases from V and 4 bases from J; junction bases left unmatched: 6. Germline CDR1 reads LNHDA; CDR2 reads SQIVND (reference sequence). The CDR3 sequence is 15 residues long.

This chain links TRBV27 with TRBJ2-7; the D is unclear. The ends were cut back, 2 bases at V and 3 bases at J, with 11 bases in the middle. CDR3 length equals 14 residues. CDR1 is MNHEY, CDR2 SMNVEV, per germline (reference sequence). CDR3 residues: CASSLRNPYYEQYF. The CDR3 DNA reads TGTGCCAGCAGTTTAAGAAATCCCTACTACGAGCAGTACTTC.

The chain carries TRBV19 and TRBJ2-1, with D perhaps TRBD2 (5 bases). Germline V gene lookup returns CDR1 LNHDA and CDR2 SQIVND (reference sequence). CDR3 length equals 16 residues. V was trimmed by 3 bases and J by 0 bases, leaving 12 bases between them. CDR3: CASSIGWEYSYNEQFF. As DNA, the CDR3 is TGTGCCAGTAGTATTGGATGGGAGTACTCCTACAATGAGCAGTTCTTC. The full variable domain, in which reference TRBV19 and TRBJ2-1 provide the parts outside the CDR3, is DGGITQSPKYLFRKEGQNVTLSCEQNLNHDAMYWYRQDPGQGLRLIYYSQIVNDFQKGDIAEGYSVSREKKESFPLTVTSAQKNPTAFYLCASSIGWEYSYNEQFFGPGTRLTVL.

The rearrangement joins TRBV21-1 to TRBJ2-1; TRBD2, as called in the table, went unchecked against the DNA. TRBV21-1 is a known pseudogene. This CDR3 is 16 amino acids long. CDR3 nucleotide sequence: TGTGCCAGCAGCATTGCCCAAAGAGAGTCCCACAATGAGCAGTTCTTC. Protein: CASSIAQRESHNEQFF.

The CDR3 DNA reads TGTGCCTGGAGTTACGGGCATGGGGGGAGCAATCAGCCCCAGCATTTT. It codes for CAWSYGHGGSNQPQHF. The V call is TRBV30, the J call TRBJ1-5; maybe TRBD1 (5 bases). The CDR3 runs to 16 residues. Germline V gene sequence: CDR1 GTSNPN, CDR2 SVGIG (reference sequence). Deletions cut 2 bases from V and 1 base from J, with 15 bases between.

CDR3 sequence reads: CASSPDLRGGGETQYF. CDR3 nucleotides: TGTGCCAGCAGCCCAGACTTGCGGGGGGGCGGAGAGACCCAGTACTTC. The chain joins TRBV7-2 to TRBJ2-5; 9 positions match TRBD2. The CDR3 consists of 16 residues. The J segment lost 4 bases and the V segment lost 5 bases, leaving 11 bases of the junction unmatched. CDR1 and CDR2 (germline): SGHTA, FQGNSA.

The rearrangement links TRBV9 to TRBJ2-1; possibly TRBD2 for D (6 bases). The CDR3 runs 16 residues. The V gene lost 3 bases and the J gene lost 13 bases, with 26 bases spanning the gap. Germline values: CDR1 SGDLS, CDR2 YYNGEE. The CDR3 is CASSAGGNSGKEAQFF. CDR3 nucleotides: TGTGCCAGCAGCGCCGGAGGAAATAGCGGAAAGGAAGCCCAGTTCTTC.

The DNA of the CDR3 is TGTGCCAGCAGTGAAAGGGGAGCTTTCTTT. This codes for CASSERGAFF. J is TRBJ1-1 and V is TRBV6-1; D possibly corresponds to TRBD1 (5 bases). This CDR3 spans 10 amino acids. The V end lost 2 bases, the J end lost 10 bases, and 5 bases lay between the germline ends. Germline CDR1 reads MNHNS; CDR2 reads SASEGT.

The J gene is TRBJ1-4, the V gene TRBV4-2, with a tentative D call TRBD1 (6 bases). Germline CDR1 reads LGHNA; CDR2 reads YNFKEQ. The germline V and J ends were trimmed by 5 bases and 7 bases, with 8 bases remaining between them. There are 12 residues in the CDR3. The CDR3 sequence is CASSGTREKLFF. The CDR3 DNA reads TGTGCCAGCAGCGGGACACGTGAAAAACTGTTTTTT.

The chain uses TRBV15 and TRBJ1-4, with D uncertain. The germline V gene has CDR1 LNHNV and CDR2 YYDKDF (reference sequence). The CDR3 has 16 amino acids. V was pared by 0 bases and J by 8 bases, with 16 bases between. The CDR3 region has the DNA TGTGCCACCAGCAGAGATGGCGGGCCAGGTGAAGAAAAACTGTTTTTT. The encoded protein is CATSRDGGPGEEKLFF. Full variable domain (outside the CDR3, taken from reference TRBV15 and TRBJ1-4): DAMVIQNPRYQVTQFGKPVTLSCSQTLNHNVMYWYQQKSSQAPKLLFHYYDKDFNNEADTPDNFQSRRPNTSFCFLDIRSPGLGDTAMYLCATSRDGGPGEEKLFFGSGTQLSVL.

The chain is built from TRBV6-5 and TRBJ2-7; a possible D gene is TRBD1 (6 bases). This CDR3 is 12 amino acids long. Germline loops: CDR1 MNHEY, CDR2 SVGAGI. V was trimmed by 7 bases and J by 2 bases, leaving 9 bases between them. The CDR3 DNA reads TGTGCCAGCAAGGACAGCCCCTACGAGCAGTACTTC. Its translation is CASKDSPYEQYF.

This clone was recorded only once. The J gene is TRBJ1-5, the V gene TRBV5-8, with 9 bases identical to TRBD1. The CDR3 has 15 residues. CDR1 and CDR2 from the germline V gene are SGHTS and YDEGEE. The junction had 5 bases not matched to a gene; V was cut back by 1 base and J by 6 bases. CDR3 bases: TGTGCCAGCAGCTTGAGGACAGGGGAGGGTCAGCCCCAGCATTTT. Amino acid sequence: CASSLRTGEGQPQHF.

This chain joins TRBV27 and TRBJ2-3, with D tentatively TRBD1 (5 bases). The germline V gene has CDR1 MNHEY and CDR2 SMNVEV (reference sequence). The V end was cut by 6 bases, the J end by 2 bases, with 12 bases between. This CDR3 is 14 amino acids long. DNA of the CDR3: TGTGCCAGCAGAGTAATAGGGGACACAGATACGCAGTATTTT. Its protein is CASRVIGDTDTQYF.

The genes are TRBV27 and TRBJ2-7, with 10 nucleotides matching TRBD1. The germline gives CDR1 MNHEY, CDR2 SMNVEV (reference sequence). The length of the CDR3 is 14 residues. Losses at the gene ends were 6 bases for V and 4 bases for J; bases not matched to a gene: 6. The CDR3 region has the DNA TGTGCCAGCAGACGGACAGGGGGTATGTACGAGCAGTACTTC. Its protein is CASRRTGGMYEQYF.

The count of this clone is one. The chain has TRBV7-8 and TRBJ1-5; D possibly corresponds to TRBD1 (5 bases). This CDR3 is 15 amino acids long. With 1 base removed from V and 1 base from J, the gap between germline ends came to 8 bases. Germline lookup yields CDR1 SGHVS and CDR2 FQNEAQ. This CDR3 reads CASSLVGGSNQPQHF. As DNA, the CDR3 is TGTGCCAGCAGCTTAGTCGGGGGGAGCAATCAGCCCCAGCATTTT. Full variable domain (missing parts from reference TRBV7-8 and TRBJ1-5): GAGVSQSPRYKVAKRGQDVALRCDPISGHVSLFWYQQALGQGPEFLTYFQNEAQLDKSGLPSDRFFAERPEGSVSTLKIQRTQQEDSAVYLCASSLVGGSNQPQHFGDGTRLSIL.

The chain employs TRBV28 and TRBJ1-1; a possible D gene is TRBD1 (5 bases). V lost 4 bases, J lost 3 bases, and 15 bases lay in between. The germline V gene encodes CDR1 MDHEN and CDR2 SYDVKM. This CDR3 is 15 amino acids long. CDR3 sequence reads: CASSSTAVGHTEAFF. The CDR3 nucleotides are TGTGCCAGCAGTTCGACCGCGGTGGGGCACACTGAAGCTTTCTTT. Supplemented by reference TRBV28 and TRBJ1-1, the full variable domain reads DVKVTQSSRYLVKRTGEKVFLECVQDMDHENMFWYRQDPGLGLRLIYFSYDVKMKEKGDIPEGYSVSREKKERFSLILESASTNQTSMYLCASSSTAVGHTEAFFGQGTRLTVV.

The rearrangement links TRBV6-5 to TRBJ1-5; D not certain. V was cut by 8 bases and J by 4 bases, with 12 bases left in between. Germline CDR1 is MNHEY and CDR2 is SVGAGI. This CDR3 spans 13 amino acids. CDR3 protein: CASLDNRNQPQHF. The CDR3 nucleotides are TGTGCCAGCCTCGACAATAGGAATCAGCCCCAGCATTTT.

This chain uses TRBV19 with TRBJ1-5; TRBD1 is a possible D gene (6 bases). The CDR3 is 14 amino acids. Germline loops: CDR1 LNHDA, CDR2 SQIVND (reference sequence). V was trimmed by 6 bases and J by 3 bases, leaving 12 bases between them. CDR3 residues: CASSPGQNNQPQHF. The CDR3 DNA follows: TGTGCCAGTAGCCCTGGACAGAACAATCAGCCCCAGCATTTT.

This clone was picked up one time. V usage is TRBV7-2 and J usage is TRBJ2-3; 10 nucleotides agree with TRBD2. CDR1 is SGHTA and CDR2 is FQGNSA in the germline V gene. CDR3 length equals 15 residues. Trimming at V came to 5 bases and at J to 4 bases, leaving 6 bases not matched to a gene. CDR3 bases: TGTGCCAGCAGCCGTCTAGCGGGAGTATCAGATACGCAGTATTTT. Its translation is CASSRLAGVSDTQYF.

V is TRBV18 and J is TRBJ2-2; the D is unclear. The CDR3 extends over 15 amino acids. Per germline, CDR1 KGHSH and CDR2 LQKENI. Trimming shortened V by 0 bases and J by 1 base, and 6 bases separated the two germline ends. CDR3 sequence (DNA): TGTGCCAGCTCACCACCGTCAGGGAACACCGGGGAGCTGTTTTTT. Translation: CASSPPSGNTGELFF.

This chain links TRBV18 with TRBJ1-2; TRBD1 is a possible D gene (5 bases). CDR3 length equals 13 residues. Germline CDR1 is KGHSH and CDR2 is LQKENI. V was shortened by 3 bases and J by 7 bases, with 12 bases between the two germline ends. CDR3 in amino acids: CASSPQGLGGYTF. The CDR3 nucleotides are TGTGCCAGCTCACCGCAGGGTTTAGGTGGCTACACCTTC.

The chain is built from TRBV27 and TRBJ2-2, with D perhaps TRBD2 (5 bases). The CDR3 length is 14 residues. Deletions cut 5 bases from V and 8 bases from J, with 15 bases between. Germline V gene sequence: CDR1 MNHEY, CDR2 SMNVEV (reference sequence). In DNA, the CDR3 is TGTGCCAGCAGTCCCATCGGGGTTAGGGGGGAGCTGTTTTTT. Translating gives CASSPIGVRGELFF.

This clone was detected a few times. The V gene is TRBV4-1, the J gene TRBJ2-1; 11 bases are shared with TRBD2. This CDR3 has 14 amino acids. V shed 6 bases, J shed 9 bases, and the junction held 7 bases outside the gene matches. The germline V gene has CDR1 MGHRA and CDR2 YSYEKL. This chain's CDR3 is CASSSSGGAVEQFF. DNA for the CDR3: TGCGCCAGCAGTAGTAGCGGGGGGGCCGTTGAGCAGTTCTTC.

This chain joins TRBV9 and TRBJ2-5, with 10 bases that match TRBD2. Trimming removed 0 bases from V and 2 bases from J; junction bases left unmatched: 1. The CDR3 totals 15 residues. Germline V gene lookup returns CDR1 SGDLS and CDR2 YYNGEE. CDR3 sequence: CASSVGSGGQETQYF. The CDR3 nucleotides are TGTGCCAGCAGCGTAGGTAGCGGGGGGCAAGAGACCCAGTACTTC.

The chain joins TRBV6-5 to TRBJ1-2; a possible D gene is TRBD1 (6 bases). This CDR3 region has 13 residues. From germline, CDR1 is MNHEY and CDR2 SVGAGI. V was trimmed by 6 bases and J by 7 bases, leaving 15 bases between them. CDR3 loop: CASRKQGIGGYTF. DNA of the CDR3: TGTGCCAGCAGGAAGCAGGGGATAGGTGGCTACACCTTC.

V gene TRBV2 combines with J gene TRBJ2-3; 10 bases fit TRBD2. The CDR3 covers 16 residues. With 11 bases clipped from V and 5 bases from J, the junction kept 16 bases outside the gene matches. Germline V gene sequence: CDR1 SNHLY, CDR2 FYNNEI. CDR3 in amino acids: CAGRPKLAGLLDTQYF. CDR3 nucleotides: TGTGCCGGCCGACCTAAACTAGCGGGGTTGTTAGATACGCAGTATTTT.

The V call is TRBV7-8, the J call TRBJ2-5, with D perhaps matching TRBD1 (5 bases). CDR1 and CDR2 from the germline V gene are SGHVS and FQNEAQ. Deletions cut 4 bases from V and 5 bases from J, with 11 bases between. The CDR3 has 13 residues. The CDR3: CASSSQGLETQYF. In DNA form, the CDR3 reads TGTGCCAGCAGCTCTCAGGGATTGGAGACCCAGTACTTC.